What follows are 20 T cell receptor beta chains derived from one specimen sequenced in a study of T cells in Graves' hyperthyroidism and ophthalmopathy. RNA transcripts yielded amplified TCR beta CDR3 regions. Carried out on the TCR CDR3, a first-round RT-PCR used the HTBI primer set. TCRdb called the multiplex PCR reads again in MiXCR, with one record for every CDR3 protein. The table shows hundreds of thousands of distinct CDR3 sequences, with approximately 36% occurring only once. Sequencing used blood. The origin of the receptors is a woman aged 40 to 49 with Graves' hyperthyroidism.

This clonotype was observed at least ten times. The CDR3 sequence is CASCWESSNQPQHF. The CDR3 DNA sequence: TGTGCCAGCTGTTGGGAGTCGAGCAATCAGCCCCAGCATTTT. This sequence joins TRBV2 and TRBJ1-5; D remains ambiguous. V was shortened by 8 bases and J by 1 base, with 12 bases between the two germline ends. CDR1 is SNHLY, CDR2 FYNNEI, per germline. The CDR3 runs to 14 residues.

This clonotype showed up many times. The chain uses TRBV12-3 or TRBV12-4 and TRBJ2-6; no firm D call. The V end lost 7 bases, the J end lost 2 bases, and 6 bases lay between the germline ends. The CDR3 runs 13 residues. CDR3 region: CASTLPGANVLTF. The DNA for the CDR3 is TGTGCCAGCACCCTGCCTGGGGCCAACGTCCTGACTTTC.

The genes are TRBV24-1 and TRBJ2-7, with 8 bases lining up with TRBD2. Per the germline V gene, CDR1 is KGHDR and CDR2 is SFDVKD. Trimming removed 6 bases from V and 7 bases from J; junction bases left unmatched: 10. CDR3 length equals 14 residues. The CDR3 DNA sequence: TGTGCCACCAGTTCACCAGCGGGAGCTGGAGAGCAGTACTTC. Encoded protein: CATSSPAGAGEQYF.

Notes on this clonotype: One end of the junction is discordant with germline, which a read error may explain. V gene TRBV10-3 combines with J gene TRBJ2-7; tentatively, D is TRBD2 (5 bases). The CDR3 extends over 16 amino acids. Germline values: CDR1 ENHRY, CDR2 SYGVKD. This chain's CDR3 is CASSYSTGSTSYEQYF. In DNA, the CDR3 is TGTGCCAGCAGTTACTCGACGGGAAGCACGTCCTACGAGCAGTACTTC.

The chain uses TRBV28 and TRBJ2-7, with TRBD1 matching 10 bases. Per germline, CDR1 MDHEN and CDR2 SYDVKM. Trimming at V came to 4 bases and at J to 6 bases, leaving 9 bases not matched to a gene. This CDR3 is 15 amino acids long. CDR3 nucleotide sequence: TGTGCCAGCAGTTCCCGGGACAGGGGTTGGAGCGAGCAGTACTTC. This translates into CASSSRDRGWSEQYF.

V gene TRBV9 combines with J gene TRBJ2-5, with D perhaps matching TRBD2 (6 bases). The J call is uncertain, as TRBJ2-1 better fits the DNA end. This CDR3 contains 15 residues. Germline V gene sequence: CDR1 SGDLS, CDR2 YYNGEE. CDR3 sequence reads: CASSGYGTPDDEQFF. In nucleotides, the CDR3 is TGTGCCAGCAGCGGCTACGGGACTCCGGACGATGAGCAGTTCTTC.

V usage is TRBV29-1 and J usage is TRBJ2-3; unclear D gene. The germline V and J ends were trimmed by 3 bases and 4 bases, with 11 bases remaining between them. Germline assignment: CDR1 SQVTM and CDR2 ANQGSEA. This CDR3 region has 13 residues. The CDR3 is CSVEVTAADTQYF. CDR3 DNA: TGCAGCGTTGAGGTCACAGCTGCAGATACGCAGTATTTT.

Regarding this clonotype: The junction departs from germline at one end; a sequencing error may be responsible. The chain couples TRBV6-5 to TRBJ1-2, with a weak D call TRBD1 (6 bases). This CDR3 is built from 15 residues. The V gene's germline CDR1 is MNHEY and CDR2 SVGAGI. The CDR3 DNA is TGTGACAGCAGTTACCCCGGGGCAGGGGTTTATGGCTACACCTTC. This translates into CDSSYPGAGVYGYTF.

In its sample, this clonotype was seen many times. The chain couples TRBV29-1 to TRBJ2-2, with D unresolved. The germline gives CDR1 SQVTM, CDR2 ANQGSEA. The CDR3 sequence is 13 residues long. The V end lost 6 bases, the J end lost 3 bases, and 11 bases lay between the germline ends. CDR3 region: CSVLRADTGELFF. CDR3 nucleotides: TGCAGCGTCCTCCGGGCCGACACCGGGGAGCTGTTTTTT.

There are a few counts of this clonotype. V is TRBV7-6 and J is TRBJ2-3, with D possibly matching TRBD2 (5 bases). V dropped 6 bases and J dropped 6 bases, with 10 bases sitting between them. The germline CDR1 and CDR2 sequences are SGHVS and FNYEAQ. There are 12 residues in the CDR3. The chain's CDR3 is CASSHQRDTQYF. As DNA, the CDR3 is TGTGCCAGCAGTCATCAGCGGGATACGCAGTATTTT.

This clonotype was counted many times. The J gene is TRBJ1-6, the V gene TRBV20-1; D is unresolved. The germline CDR1 and CDR2 sequences are DFQATT and SNEGSKA (reference sequence). Trimming removed 0 bases at V and 13 bases at J, with 13 bases between. The CDR3 contains 13 residues. The CDR3: CSARDGQSDPLHF. The CDR3 DNA reads as TGCAGTGCTAGAGATGGCCAATCGGATCCCCTCCACTTT.

A note on this clonotype: Since a much larger clone is just one base distant, this may be a read error. V gene TRBV7-2 combines with J gene TRBJ1-2; no clear D gene. The CDR3 extends over 13 amino acids. The germline V gene encodes CDR1 SGHTA and CDR2 FQGNSA. CDR3 in amino acids: CVSSPVANYGYTF. For the CDR3, the DNA is TGTGTCAGCAGTCCGGTGGCTAACTATGGCTACACCTTC.

About this clonotype: A junction end diverges from the germline sequence, so it may reflect a read error. V is TRBV28 and J is TRBJ2-7; 8 positions agree with TRBD1. This CDR3 is built from 15 residues. CDR1 and CDR2 (germline): MDHEN, SYDVKM. The CDR3 DNA reads as TGTGCCAGCAATTTAGGACAGGGCCTCTCCTACGAGCAGTACTTC. This sequence encodes CASNLGQGLSYEQYF.

This clonotype turned up a few times. This sequence joins TRBV9 and TRBJ1-2; possibly TRBD1 for D (5 bases). The CDR3 sequence is 14 residues long. The germline CDR1 and CDR2 sequences are SGDLS and YYNGEE. V was trimmed by 3 bases and J by 7 bases, leaving 16 bases between them. CDR3 sequence reads: CASSADNRRPGYTF. CDR3 bases: TGTGCCAGCAGCGCGGACAACAGGAGGCCTGGCTACACCTTC.

This chain links TRBV9 with TRBJ2-7, with 9 bases matching TRBD1. With V trimmed by 5 bases and J by 7 bases, 13 bases remained unmatched. The CDR3 length is 15 residues. CDR1 and CDR2 from the germline V gene are SGDLS and YYNGEE. The CDR3 here is CASRSPGQGLGEQYF. Written as DNA, the CDR3 is TGTGCCAGCAGATCTCCCGGACAGGGGTTAGGGGAGCAGTACTTC.

The J gene is TRBJ1-4, the V gene TRBV29-1, with no clear D. This CDR3 has 12 residues. Trimming shortened V by 3 bases and J by 7 bases, and 9 bases separated the two germline ends. The germline V gene encodes CDR1 SQVTM and CDR2 ANQGSEA. The CDR3 coding sequence is TGCAGCGTTGAGCGTGCGACTGAAAAACTGTTTTTT. The encoded protein is CSVERATEKLFF.

This clonotype was seen at least ten times. In nucleotides, the CDR3 is TGCGCCAGCAGCCAGTCAGGACGGTCCTCTGGAAACACCATATATTTT. Its translation: CASSQSGRSSGNTIYF. V is TRBV4-3 and J is TRBJ1-3; the D is unclear. The CDR3 loop spans 16 amino acids. The V gene's germline CDR1 is LGHNA and CDR2 YSLEER. Deletions cut 3 bases from V and 0 bases from J, with 12 bases between.

This clonotype was recorded at least ten times. This chain uses TRBV6-2 or TRBV6-3 with TRBJ1-5; unclear D gene. Germline V gene data show CDR1 as MNHEY and CDR2 as SVGEGT. This CDR3 region has 14 residues. V dropped 3 bases and J dropped 0 bases, with 6 bases sitting between them. CDR3 sequence reads: CASSYRGSNQPQHF. The CDR3 DNA follows: TGTGCCAGCAGTTATCGCGGTAGCAATCAGCCCCAGCATTTT.

At least ten counts were recorded for this clonotype. The chain combines TRBV7-9 with TRBJ2-2, with TRBD1 matching over 7 bases. V lost 4 bases to trimming and J lost 4 bases; unmatched junction nucleotides: 3. CDR1 and CDR2 (germline): SEHNR, FQNEAQ (reference sequence). This CDR3 spans 14 amino acids. CDR3 region: CASSSRQGTGELFF. The CDR3 nucleotides read TGTGCCAGCAGCTCAAGACAGGGCACCGGGGAGCTGTTTTTT.

V usage is TRBV10-2 and J usage is TRBJ1-2; D is perhaps TRBD1 (5 bases). The germline gives CDR1 WSHSY, CDR2 SAAADI. The V and J ends lost 10 bases and 6 bases respectively, with 18 bases between them. CDR3 size: 13 residues. The CDR3 nucleotides are TGCGCCACCAAACTACAGGATACAGATGGCTACACCTTC. The encoded protein is CATKLQDTDGYTF.